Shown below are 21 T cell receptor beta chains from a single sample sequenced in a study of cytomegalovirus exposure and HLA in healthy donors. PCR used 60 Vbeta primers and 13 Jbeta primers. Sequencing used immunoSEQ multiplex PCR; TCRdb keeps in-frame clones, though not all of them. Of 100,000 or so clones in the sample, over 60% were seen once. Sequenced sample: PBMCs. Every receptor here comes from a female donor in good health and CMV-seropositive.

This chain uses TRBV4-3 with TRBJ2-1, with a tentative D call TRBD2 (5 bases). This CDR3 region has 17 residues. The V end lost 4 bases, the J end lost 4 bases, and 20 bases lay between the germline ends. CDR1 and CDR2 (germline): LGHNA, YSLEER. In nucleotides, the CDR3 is TGCGCCAGCAGCCCTCGACGCTCCAGCGGTTCTTACAATGAGCAGTTCTTC. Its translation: CASSPRRSSGSYNEQFF.

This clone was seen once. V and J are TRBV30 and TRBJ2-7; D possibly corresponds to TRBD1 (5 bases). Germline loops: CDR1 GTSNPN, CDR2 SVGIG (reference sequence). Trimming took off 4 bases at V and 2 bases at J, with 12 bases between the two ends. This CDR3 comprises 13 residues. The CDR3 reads CAWTQGITYEQYF. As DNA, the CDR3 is TGTGCCTGGACGCAGGGCATCACCTACGAGCAGTACTTC.

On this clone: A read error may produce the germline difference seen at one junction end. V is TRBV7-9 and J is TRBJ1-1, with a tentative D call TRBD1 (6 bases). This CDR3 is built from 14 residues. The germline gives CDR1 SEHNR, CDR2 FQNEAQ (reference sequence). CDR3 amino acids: CSSSRRESGTEAFF. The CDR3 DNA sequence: TGTTCCAGCAGCCGCAGGGAAAGCGGGACAGAAGCTTTCTTT.

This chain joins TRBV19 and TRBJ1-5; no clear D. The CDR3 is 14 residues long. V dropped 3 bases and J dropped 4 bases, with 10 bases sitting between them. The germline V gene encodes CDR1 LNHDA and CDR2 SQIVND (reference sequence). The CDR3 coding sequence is TGTGCCAGTAGTATCGGGAGTGTTAATCAGCCCCAGCATTTT. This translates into CASSIGSVNQPQHF.

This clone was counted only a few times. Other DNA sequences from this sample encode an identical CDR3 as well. CDR3 protein: CASSPGQGPGNTIYF. DNA of the CDR3: TGTGCCAGCAGCCCGGGACAGGGTCCTGGAAACACCATATATTTT. The chain couples TRBV11-3 to TRBJ1-3; 9 bases align to TRBD1. Trimming took 5 bases from V and 2 from J; bases not matched to a gene: 4. CDR1 and CDR2 (germline): SGHNT, YENEEA. CDR3 size: 15 residues.

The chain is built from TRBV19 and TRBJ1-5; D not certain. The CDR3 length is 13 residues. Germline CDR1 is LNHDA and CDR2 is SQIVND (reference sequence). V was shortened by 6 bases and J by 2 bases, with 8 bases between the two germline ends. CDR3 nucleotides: TGTGCCAGTAGCTGGGAGGGCAATCAGCCCCAGCATTTT. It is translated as CASSWEGNQPQHF.

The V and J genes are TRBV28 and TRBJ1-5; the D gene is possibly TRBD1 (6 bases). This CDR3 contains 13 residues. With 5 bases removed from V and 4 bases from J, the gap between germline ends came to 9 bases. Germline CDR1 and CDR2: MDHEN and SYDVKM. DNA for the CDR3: TGTGCCAGCAGTCGGACAGTAAATCAGCCCCAGCATTTT. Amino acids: CASSRTVNQPQHF.

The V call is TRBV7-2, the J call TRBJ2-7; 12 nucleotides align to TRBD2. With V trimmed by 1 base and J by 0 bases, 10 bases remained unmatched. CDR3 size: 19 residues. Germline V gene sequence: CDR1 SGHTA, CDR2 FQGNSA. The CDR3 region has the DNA TGTGCCAGCAGCTTAGTTCCGGCACTAGCGGGAGGTCCCTCCTACGAGCAGTACTTC. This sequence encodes CASSLVPALAGGPSYEQYF.

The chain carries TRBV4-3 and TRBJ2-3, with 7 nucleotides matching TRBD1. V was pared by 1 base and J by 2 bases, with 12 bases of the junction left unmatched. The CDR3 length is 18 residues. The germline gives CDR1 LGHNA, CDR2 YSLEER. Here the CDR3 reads CASSQAGTGQPYTDTQYF. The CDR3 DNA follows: TGCGCCAGCAGCCAAGCCGGGACGGGACAGCCTTACACAGATACGCAGTATTTT.

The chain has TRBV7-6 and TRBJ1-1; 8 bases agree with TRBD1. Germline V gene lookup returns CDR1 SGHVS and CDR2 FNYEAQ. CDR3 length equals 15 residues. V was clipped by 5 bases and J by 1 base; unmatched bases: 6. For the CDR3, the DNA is TGTGCCAGCAGCCTAACAGGGGGATCGAACACTGAAGCTTTCTTT. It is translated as CASSLTGGSNTEAFF.

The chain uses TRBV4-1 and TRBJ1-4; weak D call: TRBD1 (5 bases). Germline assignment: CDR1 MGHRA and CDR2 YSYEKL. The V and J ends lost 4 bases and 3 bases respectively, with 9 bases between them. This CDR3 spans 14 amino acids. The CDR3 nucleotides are TGCGCCAGCAGCCCGCGACAGTCTAATGAAAAACTGTTTTTT. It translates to CASSPRQSNEKLFF.

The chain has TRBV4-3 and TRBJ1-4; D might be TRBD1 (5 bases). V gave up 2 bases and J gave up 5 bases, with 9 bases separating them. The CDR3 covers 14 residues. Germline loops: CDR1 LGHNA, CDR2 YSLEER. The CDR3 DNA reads TGCGCCAGCAGCCAATCGGACAAAAATGAAAAACTGTTTTTT. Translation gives CASSQSDKNEKLFF.

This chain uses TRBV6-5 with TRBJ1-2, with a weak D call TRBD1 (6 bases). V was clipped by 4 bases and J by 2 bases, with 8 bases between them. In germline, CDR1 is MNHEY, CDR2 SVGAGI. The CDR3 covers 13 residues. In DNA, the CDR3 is TGTGCCAGCAGTTCCGGGACAAACTATGGCTACACCTTC. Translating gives CASSSGTNYGYTF.

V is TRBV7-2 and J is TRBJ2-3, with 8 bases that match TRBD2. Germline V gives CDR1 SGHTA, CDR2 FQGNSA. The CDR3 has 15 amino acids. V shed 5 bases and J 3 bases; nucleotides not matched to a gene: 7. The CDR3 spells CASSLPSGSTDTQYF. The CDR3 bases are TGTGCCAGCAGCCTGCCCAGCGGGAGTACAGATACGCAGTATTTT.

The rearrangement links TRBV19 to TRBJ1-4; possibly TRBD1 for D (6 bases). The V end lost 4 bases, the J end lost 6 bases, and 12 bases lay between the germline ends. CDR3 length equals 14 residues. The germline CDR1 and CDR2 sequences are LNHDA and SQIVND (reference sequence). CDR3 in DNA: TGTGCCAGTAGTACCCAGGGGAAGCATGAAAAACTGTTTTTT. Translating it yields CASSTQGKHEKLFF. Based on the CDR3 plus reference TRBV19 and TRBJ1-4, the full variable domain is DGGITQSPKYLFRKEGQNVTLSCEQNLNHDAMYWYRQDPGQGLRLIYYSQIVNDFQKGDIAEGYSVSREKKESFPLTVTSAQKNPTAFYLCASSTQGKHEKLFFGSGTQLSVL.

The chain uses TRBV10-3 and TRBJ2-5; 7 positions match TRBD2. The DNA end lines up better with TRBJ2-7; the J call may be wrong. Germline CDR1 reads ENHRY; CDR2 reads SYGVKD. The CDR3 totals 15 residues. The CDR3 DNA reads TGTGCCATCAGCCCCTGGGAGGGGTCCTCCTACGAGCAGTACTTC. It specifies CAISPWEGSSYEQYF.

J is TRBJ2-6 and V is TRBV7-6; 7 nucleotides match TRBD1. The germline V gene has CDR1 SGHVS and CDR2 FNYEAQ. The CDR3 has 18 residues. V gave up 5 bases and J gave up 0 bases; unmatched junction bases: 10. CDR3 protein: CASSQDRALSSGANVLTF. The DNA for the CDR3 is TGTGCCAGCAGCCAAGACAGGGCCCTGAGCTCTGGGGCCAACGTCCTGACTTTC.

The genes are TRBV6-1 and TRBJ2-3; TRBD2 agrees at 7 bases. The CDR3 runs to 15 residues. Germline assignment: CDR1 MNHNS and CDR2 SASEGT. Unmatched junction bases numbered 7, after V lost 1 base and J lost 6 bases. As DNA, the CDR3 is TGTGCCAGCAGTGAAGGGGCGGGGGAGTCGGATACGCAGTATTTT. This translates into CASSEGAGESDTQYF.

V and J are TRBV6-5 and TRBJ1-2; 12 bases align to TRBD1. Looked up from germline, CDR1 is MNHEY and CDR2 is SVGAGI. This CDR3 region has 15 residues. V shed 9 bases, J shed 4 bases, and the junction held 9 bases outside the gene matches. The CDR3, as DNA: TGTGCCAGTAGGGGACAGGGGGCTCGAATCTATGGCTACACCTTC. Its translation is CASRGQGARIYGYTF.

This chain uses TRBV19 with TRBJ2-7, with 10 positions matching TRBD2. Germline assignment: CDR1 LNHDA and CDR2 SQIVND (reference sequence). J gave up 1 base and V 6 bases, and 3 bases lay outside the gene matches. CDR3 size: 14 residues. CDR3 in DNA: TGTGCCAGTAGGCCAGCGGGAGGGTCCTACGAGCAGTACTTC. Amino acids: CASRPAGGSYEQYF.

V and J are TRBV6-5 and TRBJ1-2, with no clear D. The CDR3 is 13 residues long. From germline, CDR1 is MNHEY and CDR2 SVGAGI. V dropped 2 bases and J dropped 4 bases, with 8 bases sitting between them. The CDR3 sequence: CASSYKQSYGYTF. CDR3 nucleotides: TGTGCCAGCAGTTACAAACAGTCCTATGGCTACACCTTC.